The T cell receptor (beta chain) described here comes from a study of blood T cell repertoires in COVID-19. About the research overall: Sources were T cells, B-cell-depleted T cells, or PBMCs; the material itself was cDNA or gDNA.

Trimming removed 4 bases from V and 4 bases from J; junction bases left unmatched: 10. This CDR3 comprises 17 residues. CDR1 is SGHTA and CDR2 is FQGTGA in the germline V gene. Original analysis: How many nucleated cells were present was estimated from reference gene primer amplification. The assay was immunoSEQ multiplex PCR, and TCRdb's table has in-frame clones only and misses some. The V and J calls and clone size are taken from that table; D and trimming were inferred from the DNA. The sample lists about 260,000 clones, under 90% seen once, with 8% to 9.5% in the top ten. Sequenced material: peripheral blood. The chain carries TRBV7-3 and TRBJ2-6; 7 bases fit TRBD1. The TCR was taken from a woman in her fifties or sixties who had recovered from COVID-19. CDR3 sequence: CASSSGQRTSGANVLTF. CDR3 sequence (DNA): TGTGCCAGCAGCTCGGGACAGCGCACGTCGGGGGCCAACGTCCTGACTTTC.